The 25 T cell receptor beta chains in this list originate from one sample, sequenced in a study of blood T cells in healthy people across ages. A second PCR, run for roughly 7 to 12 cycles, used a sample-barcoded 5' primer plus a J-beta primer mix. One entry per CDR3 protein results from TCRdb running MiXCR on the 5' RACE reads. This sample has roughly 800,000 distinct CDR3 sequences, with roughly 25% found just once. The same sample was also studied in work on T cells of mothers and their children.

Sequenced material: blood. The receptors were sampled from a boy between 10 and 17 years old in good health.

This clonotype was observed a handful of times. The chain has TRBV29-1 and TRBJ2-7; 9 bases are shared with TRBD2. V lost 0 bases, J lost 1 base, and 7 bases stayed unmatched. In germline, CDR1 is SQVTM, CDR2 ANQGSEA. The CDR3 length is 16 residues. In DNA form, the CDR3 reads TGCAGCGTTGAAGATCCGGCTAGCGGGACATCCTACGAGCAGTACTTC. It translates to CSVEDPASGTSYEQYF.

A few counts support this clonotype. J is TRBJ2-7 and V is TRBV28, with 7 bases matching TRBD1. The length of the CDR3 is 15 residues. The V and J ends lost 5 bases and 1 base, in that order; junction bases with no gene match: 8. Germline V gene sequence: CDR1 MDHEN, CDR2 SYDVKM. CDR3 region: CASSRQGIGSYEQYF. CDR3 coding DNA: TGTGCCAGCAGTCGACAGGGTATCGGTTCCTACGAGCAGTACTTC.

The chain recombines TRBV12-3 or TRBV12-4 with TRBJ1-4; no clear D. The CDR3 runs to 13 residues. V was clipped by 2 bases and J by 7 bases, with 8 bases between them. In DNA form, the CDR3 reads TGTGCCAGCAGTTTAAGCAGGACTGAAAAACTGTTTTTT. Amino acids: CASSLSRTEKLFF.

The table lists this clonotype with a few counts. The rearrangement uses TRBV4-2 and TRBJ2-5; TRBD2 matches at 12 bases. TRBJ2-1 explains the end of the DNA better; the J call may be wrong. The CDR3 runs 16 residues. Germline V gene lookup returns CDR1 LGHNA and CDR2 YNFKEQ. In nucleotides, the CDR3 is TGTGCCAGCAGCCTTTCGACTAGCGGGGGAGGAAATGAGCAGTTCTTC. Translation: CASSLSTSGGGNEQFF.

This clonotype was seen more than once but under ten times. The CDR3 sequence is CASSLERLVTVNEQFF. CDR3 DNA sequence: TGTGCCAGCAGCTTAGAGAGACTAGTAACCGTCAATGAGCAGTTCTTC. The rearrangement uses TRBV7-9 and TRBJ2-1; the D gene is possibly TRBD2 (6 bases). There are 16 residues in the CDR3. Trimming pared 1 base from V and 6 bases from J, leaving 16 bases between. Germline V gives CDR1 SEHNR, CDR2 FQNEAQ (reference sequence).

This clonotype was observed a handful of times. V and J are TRBV7-2 and TRBJ1-2, with TRBD1 as a possible D gene (5 bases). CDR1 and CDR2 from the germline V gene are SGHTA and FQGNSA. With 4 bases removed from V and 4 bases from J, the gap between germline ends came to 10 bases. The CDR3 has 13 residues. The CDR3 nucleotides read TGTGCCAGCAGCTCCGGGACGTCCTATGGCTACACCTTC. Translated, it gives CASSSGTSYGYTF.

There are a few counts of this clonotype. V is TRBV10-1 and J is TRBJ2-1; TRBD2 matches 14 bases. This CDR3 region has 14 residues. The V gene end was trimmed by 6 bases and the J gene end by 15 bases; junction bases not matched to a gene: 10. CDR1 is WNHNN, CDR2 SYGVQD, per germline (reference sequence). CDR3 protein: CASSPGLAGVSLFF. In DNA form, the CDR3 reads TGCGCCAGCAGCCCGGGACTAGCGGGAGTTAGTCTGTTCTTC.

This clonotype has only a few counts. The genes are TRBV6-6 and TRBJ2-4; D not resolved. V shed 5 bases and J shed 0 bases, with 14 bases lying between them. The germline gives CDR1 MNHNY, CDR2 SVGAGI (reference sequence). CDR3 length: 16 amino acids. The CDR3 bases are TGTGCCAGCAGTCAGCCTACGGACGGAGCCAAAAACATTCAGTACTTC. Translated: CASSQPTDGAKNIQYF.

This clonotype was counted only a few times. The chain combines TRBV4-2 with TRBJ1-4, with 8 bases that match TRBD1. CDR1 and CDR2 from the germline V gene are LGHNA and YNFKEQ. There are 19 residues in the CDR3. Losses at the gene ends were 3 bases for V and 3 bases for J; bases not matched to a gene: 15. CDR3 amino acids: CASSHLGGQESPANEKLFF. CDR3 nucleotides: TGTGCCAGCAGCCACCTAGGGGGACAGGAGAGTCCCGCTAATGAAAAACTGTTTTTT.

In this sample, this clonotype turned up a few times. The J gene is TRBJ2-3, the V gene TRBV7-9; 10 positions agree with TRBD2. V lost 5 bases to trimming and J lost 1 base; unmatched junction nucleotides: 6. Germline CDR1 reads SEHNR; CDR2 reads FQNEAQ (reference sequence). This CDR3 has 16 amino acids. CDR3 in amino acids: CASSTKREGGTDTQYF. CDR3 DNA sequence: TGTGCCAGCAGCACAAAGCGGGAGGGAGGCACAGATACGCAGTATTTT.

This clonotype was seen only a few times. This chain joins TRBV7-8 and TRBJ1-1; tentatively, D is TRBD1 (5 bases). V was shortened by 1 base and J by 7 bases, with 10 bases between the two germline ends. The CDR3 totals 13 residues. CDR1 SGHVS and CDR2 FQNEAQ come from the germline V gene. CDR3 sequence (DNA): TGTGCCAGCAGCTTAGGCCTCCAGGGTGAAGCTTTCTTT. Residues: CASSLGLQGEAFF.

V usage is TRBV4-1 and J usage is TRBJ2-5; 11 bases fit TRBD1. CDR3 length equals 16 residues. In germline, CDR1 is MGHRA, CDR2 YSYEKL. V dropped 1 base and J dropped 3; count of bases not matched to a gene: 4. CDR3 sequence reads: CASSQVGTGGEETQYF. For the CDR3, the DNA is TGCGCCAGCAGCCAAGTAGGGACAGGGGGTGAAGAGACCCAGTACTTC.

This clonotype was picked up a small number of times. The rearrangement uses TRBV20-1 and TRBJ2-6; D perhaps matches TRBD1 (6 bases). V lost 2 bases and J 2 bases, leaving 22 bases between the germline ends. The germline gives CDR1 DFQATT, CDR2 SNEGSKA (reference sequence). The CDR3 loop spans 19 amino acids. The CDR3 region has the DNA TGCAGTGCTAGACGATCCTCGGGACAAGTGACGGCTGGGGCCAACGTCCTGACTTTC. Its protein product is CSARRSSGQVTAGANVLTF.

This clonotype was counted between two and nine times. The chain has TRBV4-3 and TRBJ1-2; D perhaps matches TRBD1 (5 bases). There are 17 residues in the CDR3. The germline V gene has CDR1 LGHNA and CDR2 YSLEER. V lost 0 bases to trimming and J lost 6 bases, with 20 bases between them. In DNA form, the CDR3 reads TGCGCCAGCAGCCAAGAGTATCCAGGGCTGGGACGGGATGGCTACACCTTC. It yields the protein CASSQEYPGLGRDGYTF.

This chain uses TRBV2 with TRBJ2-1; 9 bases are a match to TRBD2. V lost 3 bases to trimming and J lost 5 bases; unmatched junction nucleotides: 5. The V gene's germline CDR1 is SNHLY and CDR2 FYNNEI. The CDR3 consists of 15 residues. In DNA, the CDR3 is TGTGCCAGCAGTGAGGGAGTAGCGGGGGACAATGAGCAGTTCTTC. Amino acid sequence: CASSEGVAGDNEQFF.

The chain is built from TRBV6-5 and TRBJ1-1; 7 positions match TRBD1. CDR1 is MNHEY and CDR2 is SVGAGI in the germline V gene. The CDR3 extends over 14 amino acids. Trimming took 10 bases from V and 1 from J; bases not matched to a gene: 9. The CDR3 sequence is CATEGRQGNTEAFF. CDR3 DNA sequence: TGTGCCACTGAAGGAAGACAGGGGAACACTGAAGCTTTCTTT.

The V gene is TRBV27, the J gene TRBJ2-7, with D possibly being TRBD1 (6 bases). The CDR3 is 14 amino acids. Per the germline V gene, CDR1 is MNHEY and CDR2 is SMNVEV (reference sequence). Between the trimmed V and J ends, which lost 5 bases and 3 bases, there was a span of 14 bases. CDR3 loop: CASSTGSFSYEQYF. CDR3 nucleotides: TGTGCCAGCAGTACAGGGTCGTTTAGCTACGAGCAGTACTTC.

This clonotype occurred a few times. The chain links TRBV6-5 to TRBJ1-4; 7 bases agree with TRBD1. The CDR3 totals 14 residues. The germline V gene has CDR1 MNHEY and CDR2 SVGAGI. The ends lost 8 bases at V and 8 bases at J; junction bases unmatched: 11. The CDR3 reads CASGWGRGDEKLFF. The CDR3 DNA reads as TGTGCCAGCGGATGGGGCAGGGGGGACGAAAAACTGTTTTTT.

The genes are TRBV7-3 and TRBJ2-3, with 8 bases aligning to TRBD1. V gave up 5 bases and J gave up 6 bases; unmatched junction bases: 7. Germline V gene sequence: CDR1 SGHTA, CDR2 FQGTGA. The CDR3 totals 14 residues. The CDR3 here is CASSPTGARDTQYF. The CDR3 DNA reads TGTGCCAGCAGCCCGACAGGGGCGAGGGATACGCAGTATTTT.

This clonotype showed up just a few times. The chain combines TRBV11-2 with TRBJ2-5; 14 positions agree with TRBD2. The CDR3 runs to 18 residues. The germline CDR1 and CDR2 sequences are SGHAT and FQNNGV. Trimming took 4 bases from V and 5 from J; bases not matched to a gene: 12. The CDR3 here is CASSSPGLAGDRQETQYF. The CDR3 DNA reads as TGTGCCAGCAGCTCTCCGGGACTAGCGGGAGATCGACAGGAGACCCAGTACTTC.

This clonotype was counted between two and nine times. The rearrangement links TRBV4-1 to TRBJ2-1; D is uncertain. CDR1 and CDR2 from the germline V gene are MGHRA and YSYEKL. The CDR3 sequence is 12 residues long. V dropped 1 base and J dropped 6 bases, with 4 bases sitting between them. The CDR3 bases are TGCGCCAGCAGCCAAGGGACCAATGAGCAGTTCTTC. The encoded protein is CASSQGTNEQFF.

The chain joins TRBV28 to TRBJ1-1; weak D call: TRBD1 (6 bases). From germline, CDR1 is MDHEN and CDR2 SYDVKM. The CDR3 loop spans 14 amino acids. V was trimmed by 4 bases and J by 5 bases, leaving 14 bases between them. The DNA of the CDR3 is TGTGCCAGCAGTTGGGGGGCGGGGGGGACTGAAGCTTTCTTT. Protein product: CASSWGAGGTEAFF.

This chain links TRBV29-1 with TRBJ2-5; 8 bases agree with TRBD2. The V gene end was trimmed by 4 bases and the J gene end by 1 base; junction bases not matched to a gene: 14. Germline V CDR1 and CDR2: SQVTM, ANQGSEA. The CDR3 has 17 residues. The CDR3 here is CSVGSVSRAGGQETQYF. CDR3 DNA: TGCAGCGTTGGAAGTGTTAGTAGGGCGGGGGGCCAAGAGACCCAGTACTTC.

This clonotype was detected ten times or more. In DNA, the CDR3 is TGTGCCAGCAGCCCGTACACAGATACGCAGTATTTT. Amino acids: CASSPYTDTQYF. The rearrangement joins TRBV7-2 to TRBJ2-3, with no clear D. Trimming took off 5 bases at V and 2 bases at J, with 5 bases between the two ends. The CDR3 is made up of 12 amino acids. From germline, CDR1 is SGHTA and CDR2 FQGNSA.

This rearrangement joins TRBV7-9 to TRBJ1-2; D gene unclear. The CDR3 has 13 amino acids. Trimming removed 4 bases from V and 3 bases from J, with 9 bases in between. Germline values: CDR1 SEHNR, CDR2 FQNEAQ (reference sequence). The CDR3 is CASSSSLDYGYTF. The CDR3 DNA reads TGTGCCAGCAGCTCAAGTCTCGACTATGGCTACACCTTC.